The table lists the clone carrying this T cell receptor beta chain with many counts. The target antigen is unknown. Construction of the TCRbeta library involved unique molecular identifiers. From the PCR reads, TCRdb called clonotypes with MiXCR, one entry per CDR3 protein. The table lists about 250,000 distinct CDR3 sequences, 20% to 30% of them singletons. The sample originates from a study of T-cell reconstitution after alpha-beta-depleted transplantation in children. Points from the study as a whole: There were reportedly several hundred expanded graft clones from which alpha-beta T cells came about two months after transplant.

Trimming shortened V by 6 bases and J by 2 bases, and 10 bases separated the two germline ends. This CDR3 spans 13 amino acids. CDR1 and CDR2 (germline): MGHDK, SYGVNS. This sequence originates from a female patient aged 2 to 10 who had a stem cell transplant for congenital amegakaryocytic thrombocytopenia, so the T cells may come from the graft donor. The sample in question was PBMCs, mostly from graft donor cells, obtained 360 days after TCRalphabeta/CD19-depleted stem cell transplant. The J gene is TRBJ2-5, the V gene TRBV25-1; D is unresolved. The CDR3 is CASRTNVQETQYF. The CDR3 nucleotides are TGTGCCAGCAGGACAAACGTTCAAGAGACCCAGTACTTC.